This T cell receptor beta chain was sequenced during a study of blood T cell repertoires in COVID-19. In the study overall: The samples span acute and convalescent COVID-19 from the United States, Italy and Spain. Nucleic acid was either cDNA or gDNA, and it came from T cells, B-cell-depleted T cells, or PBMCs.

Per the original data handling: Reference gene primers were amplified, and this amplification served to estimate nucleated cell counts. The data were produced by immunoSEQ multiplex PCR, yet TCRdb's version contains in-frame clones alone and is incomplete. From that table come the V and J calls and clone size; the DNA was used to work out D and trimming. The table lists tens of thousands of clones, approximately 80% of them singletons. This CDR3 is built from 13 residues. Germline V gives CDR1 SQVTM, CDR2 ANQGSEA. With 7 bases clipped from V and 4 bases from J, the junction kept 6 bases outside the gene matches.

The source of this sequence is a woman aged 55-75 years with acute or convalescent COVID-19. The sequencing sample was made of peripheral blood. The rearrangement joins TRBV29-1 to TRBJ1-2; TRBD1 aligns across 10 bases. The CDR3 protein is CSGRGTGAYGYTF. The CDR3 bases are TGCAGCGGTCGGGGGACAGGGGCCTATGGCTACACCTTC.